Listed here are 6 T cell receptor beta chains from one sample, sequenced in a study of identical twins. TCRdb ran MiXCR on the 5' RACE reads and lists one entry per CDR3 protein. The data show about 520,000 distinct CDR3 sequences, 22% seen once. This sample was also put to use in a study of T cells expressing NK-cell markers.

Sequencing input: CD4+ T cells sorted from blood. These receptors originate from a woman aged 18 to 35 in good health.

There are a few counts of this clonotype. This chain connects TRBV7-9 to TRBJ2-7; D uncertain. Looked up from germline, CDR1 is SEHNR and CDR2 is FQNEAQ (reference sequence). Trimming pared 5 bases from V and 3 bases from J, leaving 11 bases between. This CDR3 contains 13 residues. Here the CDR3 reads CASSNKDNYEQYF. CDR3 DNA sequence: TGTGCCAGCAGCAACAAAGACAACTACGAGCAGTACTTC.

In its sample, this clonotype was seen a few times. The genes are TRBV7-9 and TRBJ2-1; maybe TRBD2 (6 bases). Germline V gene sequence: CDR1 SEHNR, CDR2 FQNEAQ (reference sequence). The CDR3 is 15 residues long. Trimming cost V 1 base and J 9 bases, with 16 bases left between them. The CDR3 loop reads CASSLGIGGDGEQFF. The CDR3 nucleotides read TGTGCCAGCAGCTTAGGGATTGGAGGGGACGGTGAGCAGTTCTTC. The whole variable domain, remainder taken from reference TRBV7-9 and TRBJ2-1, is DTGVSQNPRHKITKRGQNVTFRCDPISEHNRLYWYRQTLGQGPEFLTYFQNEAQLEKSRLLSDRFSAERPKGSFSTLEIQRTEQGDSAMYLCASSLGIGGDGEQFFGPGTRLTVL.

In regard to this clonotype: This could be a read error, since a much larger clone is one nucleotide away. The CDR3 nucleotides read TGCAGTGCTAGTCTCCGACAGGTGCAGGAGACCCAGTACTTC. It specifies CSASLRQVQETQYF. The chain recombines TRBV20-1 with TRBJ2-5; possible D gene TRBD1, 6 bases. The V end lost 3 bases, the J end lost 5 bases, and 16 bases lay between the germline ends. Germline V gene lookup returns CDR1 DFQATT and CDR2 SNEGSKA (reference sequence). The CDR3 sequence is 14 residues long.

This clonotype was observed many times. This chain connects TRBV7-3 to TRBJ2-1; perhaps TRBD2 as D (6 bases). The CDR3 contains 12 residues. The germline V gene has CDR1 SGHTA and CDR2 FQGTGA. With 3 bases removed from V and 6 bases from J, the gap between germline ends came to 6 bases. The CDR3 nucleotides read TGTGCCAGCAGCTTTAGCGGCAATGAGCAGTTCTTC. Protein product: CASSFSGNEQFF.

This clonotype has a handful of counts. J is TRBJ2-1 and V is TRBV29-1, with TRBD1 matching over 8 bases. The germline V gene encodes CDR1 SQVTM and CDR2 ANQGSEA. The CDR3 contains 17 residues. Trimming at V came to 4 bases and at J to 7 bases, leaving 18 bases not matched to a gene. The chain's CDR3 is CSVGYLIGQGRENEQFF. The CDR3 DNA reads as TGCAGCGTTGGTTACCTTATCGGACAGGGACGAGAAAATGAGCAGTTCTTC.

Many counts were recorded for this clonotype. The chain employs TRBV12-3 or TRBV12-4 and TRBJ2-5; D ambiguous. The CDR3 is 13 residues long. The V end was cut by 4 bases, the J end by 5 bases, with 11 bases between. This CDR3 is CASSYYRRETQYF. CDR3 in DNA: TGTGCCAGCAGTTATTACCGGCGGGAGACCCAGTACTTC.